This T cell receptor beta chain derives from a study of blood T cell repertoires in COVID-19. The CDR3 is 15 residues long. The V gene's germline CDR1 is SGHTA and CDR2 FQGNSA. The V and J ends lost 0 bases and 5 bases respectively, with 14 bases between them. Sequenced by immunoSEQ multiplex PCR; TCRdb stores in-frame clones only, minus some. The sample has 390,000 or so clones; approximately 89% are singletons. The source is a young woman with COVID-19, enrolled during active disease. The chain uses TRBV7-2 and TRBJ2-7, with a weak D call TRBD1 (5 bases). The sequenced material came from peripheral blood. CDR3 protein: CASSLAGHITDEQYF. The CDR3 bases are TGTGCCAGCAGCTTAGCAGGACATATCACGGACGAGCAGTACTTC. Together with reference TRBV7-2 and TRBJ2-7, the CDR3 gives the full variable domain: GAGVSQSPSNKVTEKGKDVELRCDPISGHTALYWYRQSLGQGLEFLIYFQGNSAPDKSGLPSDRFSAERTGGSVSTLTIQRTQQEDSAVYLCASSLAGHITDEQYFGPGTRLTVT.